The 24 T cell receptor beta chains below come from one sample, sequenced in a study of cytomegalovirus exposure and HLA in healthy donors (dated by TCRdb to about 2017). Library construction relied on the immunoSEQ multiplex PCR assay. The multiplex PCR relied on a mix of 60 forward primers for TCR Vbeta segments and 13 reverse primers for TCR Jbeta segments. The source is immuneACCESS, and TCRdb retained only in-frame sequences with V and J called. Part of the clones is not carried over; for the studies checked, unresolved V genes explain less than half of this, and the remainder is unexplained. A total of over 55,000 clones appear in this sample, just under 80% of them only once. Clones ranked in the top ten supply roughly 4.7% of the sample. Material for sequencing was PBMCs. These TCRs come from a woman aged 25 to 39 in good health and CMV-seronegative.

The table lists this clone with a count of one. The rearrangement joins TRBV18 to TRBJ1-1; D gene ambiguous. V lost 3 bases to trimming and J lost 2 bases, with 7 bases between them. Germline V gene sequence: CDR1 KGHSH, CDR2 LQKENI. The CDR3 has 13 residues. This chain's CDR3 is CASSPLTNTEAFF. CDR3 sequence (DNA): TGTGCCAGCTCACCGTTGACAAACACTGAAGCTTTCTTT.

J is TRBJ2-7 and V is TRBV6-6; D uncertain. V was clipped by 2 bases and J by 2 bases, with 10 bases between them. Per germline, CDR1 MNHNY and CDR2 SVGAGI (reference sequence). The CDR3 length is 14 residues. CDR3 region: CASSYADTTYEQYF. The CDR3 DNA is TGTGCCAGCAGTTACGCCGACACCACCTACGAGCAGTACTTC.

In nucleotides, the CDR3 is TGTGCCAGCAGTTACGTTCGGGGGGCACGGAACGAGCAGTACTTC. This sequence encodes CASSYVRGARNEQYF. The V gene is TRBV6-5, the J gene TRBJ2-7; tentative D call: TRBD2 (7 bases). Germline lookup yields CDR1 MNHEY and CDR2 SVGAGI. There are 15 residues in the CDR3. V was pared by 2 bases and J by 5 bases, with 16 bases between.

The CDR3 DNA reads as TGTGCCTGGAGTGACCCAGACAGGGACACAGATACGCAGTATTTT. Translation gives CAWSDPDRDTDTQYF. The chain links TRBV30 to TRBJ2-3; the match to TRBD1 covers 7 bases. The junction had 6 bases not matched to a gene; V was cut back by 1 base and J by 2 bases. This CDR3 contains 15 residues. Germline V gene lookup returns CDR1 GTSNPN and CDR2 SVGIG (reference sequence).

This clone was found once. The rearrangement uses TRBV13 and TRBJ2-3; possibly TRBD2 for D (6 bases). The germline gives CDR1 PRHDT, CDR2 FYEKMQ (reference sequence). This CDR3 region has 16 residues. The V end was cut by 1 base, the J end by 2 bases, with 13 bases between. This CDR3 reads CASSLAAGLLTDTQYF. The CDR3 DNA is TGTGCCAGCAGCTTAGCCGCGGGACTCCTCACAGATACGCAGTATTTT.

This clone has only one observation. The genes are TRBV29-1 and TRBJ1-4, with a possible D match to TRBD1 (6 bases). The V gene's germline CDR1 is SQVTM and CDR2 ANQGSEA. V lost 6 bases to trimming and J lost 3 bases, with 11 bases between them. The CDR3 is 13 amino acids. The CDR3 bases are TGCAGCGTAACAGGGAGTCCTAATGAAAAACTGTTTTTT. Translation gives CSVTGSPNEKLFF. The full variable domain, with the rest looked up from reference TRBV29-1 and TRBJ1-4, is SAVISQKPSRDICQRGTSLTIQCQVDSQVTMMFWYRQQPGQSLTLIATANQGSEATYESGFVIDKFPISRPNLTFSTLTVSNMSPEDSSIYLCSVTGSPNEKLFFGSGTQLSVL.

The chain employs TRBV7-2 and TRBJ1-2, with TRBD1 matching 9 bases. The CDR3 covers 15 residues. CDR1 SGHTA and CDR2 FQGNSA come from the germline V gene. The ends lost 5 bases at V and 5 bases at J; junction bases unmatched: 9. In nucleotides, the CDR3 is TGTGCCAGCAGCCCCGCCCCCGGGACAGGGTATGGCTACACCTTC. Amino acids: CASSPAPGTGYGYTF. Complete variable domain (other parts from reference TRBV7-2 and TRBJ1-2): GAGVSQSPSNKVTEKGKDVELRCDPISGHTALYWYRQSLGQGLEFLIYFQGNSAPDKSGLPSDRFSAERTGGSVSTLTIQRTQQEDSAVYLCASSPAPGTGYGYTFGSGTRLTVV.

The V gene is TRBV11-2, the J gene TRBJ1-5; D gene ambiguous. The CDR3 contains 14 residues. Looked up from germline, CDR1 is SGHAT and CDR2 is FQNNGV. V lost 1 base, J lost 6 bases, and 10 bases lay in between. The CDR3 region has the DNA TGTGCCAGCAGCTTAGGCCCCCTCGGTCAGCCCCAGCATTTT. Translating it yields CASSLGPLGQPQHF.

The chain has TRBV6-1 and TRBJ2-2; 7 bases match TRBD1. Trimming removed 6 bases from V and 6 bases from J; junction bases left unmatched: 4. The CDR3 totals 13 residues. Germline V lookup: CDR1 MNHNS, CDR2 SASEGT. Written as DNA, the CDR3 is TGTGCCAGCAGACGCCAGGGGGCCGGGGAGCTGTTTTTT. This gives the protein CASRRQGAGELFF.

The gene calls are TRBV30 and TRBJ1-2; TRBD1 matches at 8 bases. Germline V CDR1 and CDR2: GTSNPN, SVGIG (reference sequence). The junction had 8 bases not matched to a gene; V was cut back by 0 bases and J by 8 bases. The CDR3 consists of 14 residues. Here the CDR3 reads CAWSVGQGAVGYTF. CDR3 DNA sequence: TGTGCCTGGAGTGTCGGACAGGGCGCGGTGGGCTACACCTTC.

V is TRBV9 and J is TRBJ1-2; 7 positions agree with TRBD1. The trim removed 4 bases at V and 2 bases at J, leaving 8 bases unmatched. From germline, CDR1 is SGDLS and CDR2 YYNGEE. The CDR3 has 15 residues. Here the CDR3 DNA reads TGTGCCAGCAGCAAAGGACAGGTCTTAAACTATGGCTACACCTTC. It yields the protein CASSKGQVLNYGYTF.

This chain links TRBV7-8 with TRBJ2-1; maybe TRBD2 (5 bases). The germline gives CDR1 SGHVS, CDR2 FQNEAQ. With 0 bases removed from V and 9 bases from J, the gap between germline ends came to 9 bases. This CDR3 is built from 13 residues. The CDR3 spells CASSLAGAPEQFF. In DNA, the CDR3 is TGTGCCAGCAGCTTAGCGGGAGCCCCTGAGCAGTTCTTC.

Here the CDR3 reads CAWSSRGRTGELFF. CDR3 DNA sequence: TGTGCCTGGAGTTCGAGAGGGCGGACCGGGGAGCTGTTTTTT. V usage is TRBV30 and J usage is TRBJ2-2; maybe TRBD2 (5 bases). The length of the CDR3 is 14 residues. Germline V gives CDR1 GTSNPN, CDR2 SVGIG (reference sequence). The V gene lost 2 bases and the J gene lost 5 bases, with 12 bases spanning the gap.

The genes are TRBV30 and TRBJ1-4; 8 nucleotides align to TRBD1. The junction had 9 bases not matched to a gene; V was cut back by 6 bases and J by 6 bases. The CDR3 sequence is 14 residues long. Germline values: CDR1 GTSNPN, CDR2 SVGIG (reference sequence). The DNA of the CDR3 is TGTGCCTGTTATCACAGGGGGTGGCATGAAAAACTGTTTTTT. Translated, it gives CACYHRGWHEKLFF.

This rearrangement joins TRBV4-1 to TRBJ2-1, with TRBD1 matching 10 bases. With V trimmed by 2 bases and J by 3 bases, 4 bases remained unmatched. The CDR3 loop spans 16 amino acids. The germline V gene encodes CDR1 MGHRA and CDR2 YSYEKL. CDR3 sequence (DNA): TGCGCCAGCAGCCAACGACGGACAGGGGGCTACAATGAGCAGTTCTTC. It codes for CASSQRRTGGYNEQFF.

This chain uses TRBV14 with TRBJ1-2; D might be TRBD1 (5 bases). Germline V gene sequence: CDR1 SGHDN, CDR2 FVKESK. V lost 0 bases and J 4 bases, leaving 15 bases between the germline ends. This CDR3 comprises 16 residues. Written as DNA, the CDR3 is TGTGCCAGCAGCCAAGAAGGACCGCTGGGGCTCTATGGCTACACCTTC. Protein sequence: CASSQEGPLGLYGYTF.

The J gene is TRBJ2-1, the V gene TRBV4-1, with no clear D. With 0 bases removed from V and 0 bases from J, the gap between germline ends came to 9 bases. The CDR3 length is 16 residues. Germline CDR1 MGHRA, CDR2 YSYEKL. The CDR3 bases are TGCGCCAGCAGCCAAGAGGGCCTGAACTCCTACAATGAGCAGTTCTTC. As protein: CASSQEGLNSYNEQFF.

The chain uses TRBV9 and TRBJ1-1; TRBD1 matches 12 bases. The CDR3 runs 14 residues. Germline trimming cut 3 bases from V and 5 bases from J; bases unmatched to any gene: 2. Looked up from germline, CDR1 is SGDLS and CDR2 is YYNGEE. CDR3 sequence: CASSGDRGRTEAFF. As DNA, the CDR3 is TGTGCCAGCAGCGGGGACAGGGGGCGGACTGAAGCTTTCTTT.

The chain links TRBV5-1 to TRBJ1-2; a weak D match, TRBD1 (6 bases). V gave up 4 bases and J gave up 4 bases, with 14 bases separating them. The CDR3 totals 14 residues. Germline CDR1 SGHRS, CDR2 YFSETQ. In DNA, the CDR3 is TGCGCCAGCAGCCGCAACAGGGATCCCTATGGCTACACCTTC. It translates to CASSRNRDPYGYTF.

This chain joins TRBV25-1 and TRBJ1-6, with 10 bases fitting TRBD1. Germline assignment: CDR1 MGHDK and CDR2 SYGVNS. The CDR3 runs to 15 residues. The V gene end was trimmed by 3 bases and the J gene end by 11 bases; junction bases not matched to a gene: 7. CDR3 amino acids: CASSEVQGTGAPLHF. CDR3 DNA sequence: TGTGCCAGCAGTGAGGTACAAGGGACAGGGGCACCCCTCCACTTT.

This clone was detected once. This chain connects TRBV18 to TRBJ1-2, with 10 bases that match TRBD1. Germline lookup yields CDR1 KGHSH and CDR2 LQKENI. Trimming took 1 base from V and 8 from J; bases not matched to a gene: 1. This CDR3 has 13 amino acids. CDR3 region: CASSPRDRGGYTF. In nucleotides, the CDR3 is TGTGCCAGCTCACCACGGGACAGGGGAGGCTACACCTTC.

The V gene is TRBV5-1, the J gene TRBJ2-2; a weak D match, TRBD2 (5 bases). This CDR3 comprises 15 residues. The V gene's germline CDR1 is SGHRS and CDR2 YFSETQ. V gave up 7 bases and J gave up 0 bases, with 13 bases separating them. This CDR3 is CASESSGSNTGELFF. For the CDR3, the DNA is TGCGCCAGCGAAAGCAGCGGTTCGAACACCGGGGAGCTGTTTTTT.

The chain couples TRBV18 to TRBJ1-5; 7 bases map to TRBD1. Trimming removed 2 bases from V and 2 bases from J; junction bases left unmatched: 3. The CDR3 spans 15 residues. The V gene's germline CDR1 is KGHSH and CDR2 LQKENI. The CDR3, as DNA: TGTGCCAGCTCACCAGGACAGGCCGGCAATCAGCCCCAGCATTTT. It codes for CASSPGQAGNQPQHF.

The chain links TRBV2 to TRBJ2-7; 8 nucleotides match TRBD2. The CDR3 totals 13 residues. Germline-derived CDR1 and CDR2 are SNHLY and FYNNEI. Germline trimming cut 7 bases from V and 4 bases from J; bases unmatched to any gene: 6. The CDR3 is CASIGLARYEQYF. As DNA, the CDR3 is TGTGCCAGCATAGGACTAGCTCGGTACGAGCAGTACTTC.